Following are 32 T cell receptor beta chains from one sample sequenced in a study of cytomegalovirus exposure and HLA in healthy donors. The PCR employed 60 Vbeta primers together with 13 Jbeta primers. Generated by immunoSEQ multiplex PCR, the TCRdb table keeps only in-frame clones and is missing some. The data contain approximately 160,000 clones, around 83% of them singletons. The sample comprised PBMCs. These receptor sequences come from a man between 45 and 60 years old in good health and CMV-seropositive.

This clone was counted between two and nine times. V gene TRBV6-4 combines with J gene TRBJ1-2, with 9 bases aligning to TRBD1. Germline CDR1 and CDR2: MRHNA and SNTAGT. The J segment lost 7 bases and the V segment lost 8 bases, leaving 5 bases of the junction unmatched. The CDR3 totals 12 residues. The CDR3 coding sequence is TGTGCCAGCGGGGACAGGGACGCTGGCTACACCTTC. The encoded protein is CASGDRDAGYTF.

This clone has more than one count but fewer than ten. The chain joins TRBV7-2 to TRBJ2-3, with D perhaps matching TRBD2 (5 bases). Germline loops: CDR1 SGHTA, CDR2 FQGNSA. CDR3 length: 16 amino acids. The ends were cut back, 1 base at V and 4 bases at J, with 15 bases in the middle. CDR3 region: CASSLGGPLSADTQYF. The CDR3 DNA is TGTGCCAGCAGCTTAGGAGGGCCCCTTTCCGCAGATACGCAGTATTTT. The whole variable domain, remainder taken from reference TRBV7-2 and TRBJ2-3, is GAGVSQSPSNKVTEKGKDVELRCDPISGHTALYWYRQSLGQGLEFLIYFQGNSAPDKSGLPSDRFSAERTGGSVSTLTIQRTQQEDSAVYLCASSLGGPLSADTQYFGPGTRLTVL.

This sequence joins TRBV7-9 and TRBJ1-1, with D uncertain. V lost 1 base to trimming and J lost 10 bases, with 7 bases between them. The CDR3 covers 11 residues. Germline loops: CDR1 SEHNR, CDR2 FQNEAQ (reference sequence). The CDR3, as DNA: TGTGCCAGCAGCTTAGATGAGGGAGCTTTCTTT. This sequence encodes CASSLDEGAFF.

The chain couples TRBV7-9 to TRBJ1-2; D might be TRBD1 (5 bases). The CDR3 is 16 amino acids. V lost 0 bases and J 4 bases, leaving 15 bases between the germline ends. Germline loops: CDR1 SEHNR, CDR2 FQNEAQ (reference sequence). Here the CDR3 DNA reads TGTGCCAGCAGCTTAGCAGGGACTACAGCCGTCTATGGCTACACCTTC. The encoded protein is CASSLAGTTAVYGYTF. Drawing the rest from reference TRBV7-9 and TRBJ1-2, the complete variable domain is DTGVSQNPRHKITKRGQNVTFRCDPISEHNRLYWYRQTLGQGPEFLTYFQNEAQLEKSRLLSDRFSAERPKGSFSTLEIQRTEQGDSAMYLCASSLAGTTAVYGYTFGSGTRLTVV.

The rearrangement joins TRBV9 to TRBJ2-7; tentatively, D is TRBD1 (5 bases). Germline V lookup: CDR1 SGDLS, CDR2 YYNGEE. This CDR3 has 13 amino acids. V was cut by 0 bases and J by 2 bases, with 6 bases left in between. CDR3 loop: CASSVEDTYEQYF. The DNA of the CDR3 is TGTGCCAGCAGCGTAGAGGACACCTACGAGCAGTACTTC. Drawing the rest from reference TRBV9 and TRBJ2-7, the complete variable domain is DSGVTQTPKHLITATGQRVTLRCSPRSGDLSVYWYQQSLDQGLQFLIQYYNGEERAKGNILERFSAQQFPDLHSELNLSSLELGDSALYFCASSVEDTYEQYFGPGTRLTVT.

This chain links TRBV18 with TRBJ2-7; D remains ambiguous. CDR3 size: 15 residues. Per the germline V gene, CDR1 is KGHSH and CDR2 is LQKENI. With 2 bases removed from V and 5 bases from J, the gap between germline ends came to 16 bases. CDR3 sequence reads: CASSPLTVPSDEQYF. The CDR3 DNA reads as TGTGCCAGCTCACCATTAACAGTCCCGTCTGACGAGCAGTACTTC. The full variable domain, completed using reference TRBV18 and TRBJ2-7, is NAGVMQNPRHLVRRRGQEARLRCSPMKGHSHVYWYRQLPEEGLKFMVYLQKENIIDESGMPKERFSAEFPKEGPSILRIQQVVRGDSAAYFCASSPLTVPSDEQYFGPGTRLTVT.

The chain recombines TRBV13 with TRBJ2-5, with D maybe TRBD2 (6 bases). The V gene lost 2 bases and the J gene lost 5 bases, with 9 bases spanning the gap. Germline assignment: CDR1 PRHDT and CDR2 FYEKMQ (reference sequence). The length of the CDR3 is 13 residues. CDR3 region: CASSLLRGETQYF. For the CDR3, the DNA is TGTGCCAGCAGCTTACTGCGGGGTGAGACCCAGTACTTC.

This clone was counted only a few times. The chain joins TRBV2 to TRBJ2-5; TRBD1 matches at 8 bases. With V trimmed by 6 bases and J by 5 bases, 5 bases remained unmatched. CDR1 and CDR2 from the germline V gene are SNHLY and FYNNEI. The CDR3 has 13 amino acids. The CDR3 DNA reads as TGTGCCAGCAGGCAAACAGGGGGGGAGACCCAGTACTTC. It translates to CASRQTGGETQYF.

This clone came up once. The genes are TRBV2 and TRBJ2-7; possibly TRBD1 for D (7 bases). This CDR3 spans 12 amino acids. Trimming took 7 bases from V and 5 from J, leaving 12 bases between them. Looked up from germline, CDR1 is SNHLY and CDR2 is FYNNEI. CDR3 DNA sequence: TGTGCCAGCACGGGGGACAGCCACGAGCAGTACTTC. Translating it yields CASTGDSHEQYF.

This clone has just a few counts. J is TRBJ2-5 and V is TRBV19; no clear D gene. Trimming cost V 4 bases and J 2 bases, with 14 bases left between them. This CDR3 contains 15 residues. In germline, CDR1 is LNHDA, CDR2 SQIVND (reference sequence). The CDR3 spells CASSNLFGFQETQYF. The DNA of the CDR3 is TGTGCCAGTAGTAACCTTTTCGGTTTTCAAGAGACCCAGTACTTC.

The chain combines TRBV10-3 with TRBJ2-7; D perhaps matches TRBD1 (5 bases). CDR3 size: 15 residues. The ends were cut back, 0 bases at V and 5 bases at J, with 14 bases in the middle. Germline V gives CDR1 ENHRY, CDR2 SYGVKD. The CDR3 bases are TGTGCCATCAGTGAGTCGTTAGCAGGGCTCGACGAGCAGTACTTC. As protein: CAISESLAGLDEQYF.

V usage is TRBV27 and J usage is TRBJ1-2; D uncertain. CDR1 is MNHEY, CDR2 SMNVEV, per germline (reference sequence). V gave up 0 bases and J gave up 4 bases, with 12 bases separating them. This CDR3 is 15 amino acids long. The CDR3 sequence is CASSLSRQNVYGYTF. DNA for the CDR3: TGTGCCAGCAGTTTATCGAGGCAGAACGTCTATGGCTACACCTTC.

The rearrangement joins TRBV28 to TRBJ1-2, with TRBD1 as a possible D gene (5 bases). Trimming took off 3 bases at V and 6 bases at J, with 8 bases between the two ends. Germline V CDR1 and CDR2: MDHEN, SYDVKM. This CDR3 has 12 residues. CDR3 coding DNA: TGTGCCAGCAGTTTGGAACAGGATGGCTACACCTTC. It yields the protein CASSLEQDGYTF.

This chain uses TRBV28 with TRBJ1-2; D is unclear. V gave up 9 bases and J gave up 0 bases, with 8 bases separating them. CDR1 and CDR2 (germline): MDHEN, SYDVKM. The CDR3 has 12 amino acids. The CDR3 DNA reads TGTGCCAGTTCCCACTCTAACTATGGCTACACCTTC. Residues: CASSHSNYGYTF.

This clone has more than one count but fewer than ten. DNA for the CDR3: TGTGCCAGCGTTGCTATGAGCGCCTACAATGAGCAGTTCTTC. It yields the protein CASVAMSAYNEQFF. The rearrangement uses TRBV2 and TRBJ2-1, with D uncertain. The germline CDR1 and CDR2 sequences are SNHLY and FYNNEI. Trimming left V 8 bases short and J 2 bases short, with 13 bases between. This CDR3 region has 14 residues. Full variable domain (remainder filled in from reference TRBV2 and TRBJ2-1): EPEVTQTPSHQVTQMGQEVILRCVPISNHLYFYWYRQILGQKVEFLVSFYNNEISEKSEIFDDQFSVERPDGSNFTLKIRSTKLEDSAMYFCASVAMSAYNEQFFGPGTRLTVL.

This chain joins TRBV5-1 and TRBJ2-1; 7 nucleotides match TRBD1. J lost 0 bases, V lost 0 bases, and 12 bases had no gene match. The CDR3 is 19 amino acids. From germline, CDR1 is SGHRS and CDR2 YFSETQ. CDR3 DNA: TGCGCCAGCAGCTTGGGGACTTTTTACAGGGACAGCTCCTACAATGAGCAGTTCTTC. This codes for CASSLGTFYRDSSYNEQFF.

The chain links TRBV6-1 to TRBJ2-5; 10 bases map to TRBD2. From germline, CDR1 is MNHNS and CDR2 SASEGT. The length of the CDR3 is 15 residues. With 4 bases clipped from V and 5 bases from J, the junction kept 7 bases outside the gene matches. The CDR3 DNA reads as TGTGCCAGCAGTGTTTACCAAGCGGGGGGGGAGACCCAGTACTTC. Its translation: CASSVYQAGGETQYF.

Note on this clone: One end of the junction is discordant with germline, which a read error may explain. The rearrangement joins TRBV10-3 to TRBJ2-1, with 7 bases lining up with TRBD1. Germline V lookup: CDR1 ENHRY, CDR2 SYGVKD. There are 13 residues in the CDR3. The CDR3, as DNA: TGTGCCATCAGTCGACAGGGAAAGAATGAGCAATTCTTC. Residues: CAISRQGKNEQFF.

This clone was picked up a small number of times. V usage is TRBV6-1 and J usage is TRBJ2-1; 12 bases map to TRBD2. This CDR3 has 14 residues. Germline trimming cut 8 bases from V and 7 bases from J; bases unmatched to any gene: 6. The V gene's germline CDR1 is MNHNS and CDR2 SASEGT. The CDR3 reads CASAGLAGNNEQFF. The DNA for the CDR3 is TGTGCCAGCGCCGGACTAGCGGGAAATAATGAGCAGTTCTTC.

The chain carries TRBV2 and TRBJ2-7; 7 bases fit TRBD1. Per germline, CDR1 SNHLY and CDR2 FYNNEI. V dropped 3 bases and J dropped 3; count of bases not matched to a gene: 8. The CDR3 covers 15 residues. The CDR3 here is CASSDPRTGGYEQYF. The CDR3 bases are TGTGCCAGCAGTGATCCCCGGACAGGTGGCTACGAGCAGTACTTC.

CDR3 nucleotides: TGTGCCAGCGGCACTAGCGGGGGTTACAATGAGCAGTTCTTC. Amino acids: CASGTSGGYNEQFF. This chain joins TRBV7-9 and TRBJ2-1; 11 bases are a match to TRBD2. Germline assignment: CDR1 SEHNR and CDR2 FQNEAQ (reference sequence). This CDR3 comprises 14 residues. Trimming removed 8 bases from V and 4 bases from J; junction bases left unmatched: 4.

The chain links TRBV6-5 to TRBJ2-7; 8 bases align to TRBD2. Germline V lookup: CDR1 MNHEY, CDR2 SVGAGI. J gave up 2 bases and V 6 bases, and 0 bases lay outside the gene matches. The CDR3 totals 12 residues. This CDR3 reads CASRRGAYEQYF. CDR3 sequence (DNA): TGTGCCAGCAGGCGGGGGGCCTACGAGCAGTACTTC.

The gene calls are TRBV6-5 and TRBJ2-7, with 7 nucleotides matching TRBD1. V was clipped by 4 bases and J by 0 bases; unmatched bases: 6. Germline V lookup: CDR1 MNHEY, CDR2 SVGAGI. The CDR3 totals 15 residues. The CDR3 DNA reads TGTGCCAGCAGTTTCACAGGGGTCAACTCCTACGAGCAGTACTTC. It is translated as CASSFTGVNSYEQYF.

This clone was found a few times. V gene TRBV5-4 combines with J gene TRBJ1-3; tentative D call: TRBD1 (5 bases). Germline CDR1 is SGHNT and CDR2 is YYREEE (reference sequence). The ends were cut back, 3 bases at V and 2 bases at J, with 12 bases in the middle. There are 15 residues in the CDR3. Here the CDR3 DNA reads TGTGCCAGCAGCTGGGGCGGGGTCACTGGAAACACCATATATTTT. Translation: CASSWGGVTGNTIYF.

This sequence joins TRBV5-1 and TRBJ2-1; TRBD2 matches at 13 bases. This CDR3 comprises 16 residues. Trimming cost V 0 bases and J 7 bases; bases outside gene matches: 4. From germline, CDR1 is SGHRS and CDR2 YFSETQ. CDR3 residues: CASSLGSGLAGNEQFF. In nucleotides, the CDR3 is TGCGCCAGCAGCTTGGGTTCGGGACTAGCGGGGAATGAGCAGTTCTTC.

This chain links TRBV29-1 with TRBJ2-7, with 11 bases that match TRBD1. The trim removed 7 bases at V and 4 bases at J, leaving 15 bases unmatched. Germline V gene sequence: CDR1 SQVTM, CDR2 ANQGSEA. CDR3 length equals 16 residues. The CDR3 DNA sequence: TGCAGCGCAGAGTCGGTCGGACAGGGGGCGGGGTACGAGCAGTACTTC. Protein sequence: CSAESVGQGAGYEQYF.

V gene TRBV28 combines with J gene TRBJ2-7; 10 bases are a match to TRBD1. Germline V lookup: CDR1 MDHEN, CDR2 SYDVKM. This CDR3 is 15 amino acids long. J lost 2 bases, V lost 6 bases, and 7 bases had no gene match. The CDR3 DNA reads TGTGCCAGCAGAACCGGGACAGGGGTCACCTACGAGCAGTACTTC. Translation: CASRTGTGVTYEQYF.

The chain's CDR3 is CASSRTSGRSDTQYF. For the CDR3, the DNA is TGTGCCAGCAGTCGGACTAGCGGGAGGTCAGATACGCAGTATTTT. The chain couples TRBV27 to TRBJ2-3, with 14 positions matching TRBD2. Germline lookup yields CDR1 MNHEY and CDR2 SMNVEV (reference sequence). J gave up 4 bases and V 5 bases, and 2 bases lay outside the gene matches. The CDR3 extends over 15 amino acids.

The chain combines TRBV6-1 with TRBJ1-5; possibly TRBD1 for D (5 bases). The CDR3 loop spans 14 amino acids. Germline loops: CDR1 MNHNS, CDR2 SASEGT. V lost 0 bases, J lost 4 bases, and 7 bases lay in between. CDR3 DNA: TGTGCCAGCAGTGAAGCTGGGGGGAATCAGCCCCAGCATTTT. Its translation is CASSEAGGNQPQHF.

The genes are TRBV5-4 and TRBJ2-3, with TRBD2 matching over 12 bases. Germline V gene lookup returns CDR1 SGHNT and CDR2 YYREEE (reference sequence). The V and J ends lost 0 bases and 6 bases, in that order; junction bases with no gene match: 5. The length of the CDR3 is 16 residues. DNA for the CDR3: TGTGCCAGCAGCTTGGGGGCCGGGACTAGCGGGGATACGCAGTATTTT. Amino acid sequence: CASSLGAGTSGDTQYF.

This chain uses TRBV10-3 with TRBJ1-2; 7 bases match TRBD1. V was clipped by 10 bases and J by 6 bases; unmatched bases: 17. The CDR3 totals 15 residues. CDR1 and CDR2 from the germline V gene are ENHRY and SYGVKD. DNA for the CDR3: TGTGCCACAGAACCGGACAGGCTAGAGGGGGATGGCTACACCTTC. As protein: CATEPDRLEGDGYTF.

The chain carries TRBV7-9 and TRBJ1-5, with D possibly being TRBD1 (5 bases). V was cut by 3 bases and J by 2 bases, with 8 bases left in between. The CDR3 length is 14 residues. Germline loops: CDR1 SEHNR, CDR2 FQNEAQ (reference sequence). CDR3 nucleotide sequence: TGTGCCAGCAGCTTGGGGCGGCGCAATCAGCCCCAGCATTTT. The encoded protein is CASSLGRRNQPQHF.